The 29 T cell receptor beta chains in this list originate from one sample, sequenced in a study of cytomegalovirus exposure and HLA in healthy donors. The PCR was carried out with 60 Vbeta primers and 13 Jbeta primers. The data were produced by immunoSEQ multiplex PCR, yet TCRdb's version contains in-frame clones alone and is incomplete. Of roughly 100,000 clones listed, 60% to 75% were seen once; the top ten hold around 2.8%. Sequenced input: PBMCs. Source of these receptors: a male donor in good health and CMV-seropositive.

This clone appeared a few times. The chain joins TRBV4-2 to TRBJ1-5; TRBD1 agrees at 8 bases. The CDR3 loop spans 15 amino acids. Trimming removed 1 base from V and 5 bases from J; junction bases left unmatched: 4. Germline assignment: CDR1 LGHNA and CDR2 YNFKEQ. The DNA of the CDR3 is TGTGCCAGCAGCCAAGCTGGACAGGGTGATCAGCCCCAGCATTTT. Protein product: CASSQAGQGDQPQHF.

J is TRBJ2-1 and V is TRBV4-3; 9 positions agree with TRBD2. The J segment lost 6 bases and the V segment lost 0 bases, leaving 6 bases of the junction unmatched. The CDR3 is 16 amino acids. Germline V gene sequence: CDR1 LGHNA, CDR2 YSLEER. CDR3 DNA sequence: TGCGCCAGCAGCCAAGACGGCGGGGGGGCCGGCAATGAGCAGTTCTTC. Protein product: CASSQDGGGAGNEQFF.

CDR3 sequence: CASSQRGQGAFYGYTF. CDR3 bases: TGTGCCAGCAGCCAAAGGGGGCAGGGGGCTTTCTATGGCTACACCTTC. The genes are TRBV7-3 and TRBJ1-2, with 8 bases matching TRBD1. V dropped 5 bases and J dropped 4; count of bases not matched to a gene: 12. Germline V gene data show CDR1 as SGHTA and CDR2 as FQGTGA. CDR3 length: 16 amino acids. Filled out from reference TRBV7-3 and TRBJ1-2, the complete variable domain reads GAGVSQTPSNKVTEKGKYVELRCDPISGHTALYWYRQSLGQGPEFLIYFQGTGAADDSGLPNDRFFAVRPEGSVSTLKIQRTERGDSAVYLCASSQRGQGAFYGYTFGSGTRLTVV.

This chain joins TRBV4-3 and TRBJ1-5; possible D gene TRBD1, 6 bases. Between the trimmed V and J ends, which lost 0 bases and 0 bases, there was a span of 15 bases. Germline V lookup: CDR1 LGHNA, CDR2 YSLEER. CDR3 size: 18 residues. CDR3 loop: CASSQDRARGYSNQPQHF. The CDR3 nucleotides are TGCGCCAGCAGCCAAGATCGGGCCAGGGGATATAGCAATCAGCCCCAGCATTTT.

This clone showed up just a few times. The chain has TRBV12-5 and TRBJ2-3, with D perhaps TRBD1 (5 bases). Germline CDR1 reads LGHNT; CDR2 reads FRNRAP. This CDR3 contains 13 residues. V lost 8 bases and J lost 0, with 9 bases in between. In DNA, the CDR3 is TGTGCTAGTTCGACAGACAGCACAGATACGCAGTATTTT. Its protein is CASSTDSTDTQYF.

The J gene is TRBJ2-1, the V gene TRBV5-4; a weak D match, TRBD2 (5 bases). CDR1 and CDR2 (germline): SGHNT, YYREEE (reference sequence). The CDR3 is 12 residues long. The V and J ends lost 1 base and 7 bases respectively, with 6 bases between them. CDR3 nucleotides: TGTGCCAGCAGCTTGCCGGGGAATGAGCAGTTCTTC. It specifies CASSLPGNEQFF. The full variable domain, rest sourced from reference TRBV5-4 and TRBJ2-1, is ETGVTQSPTHLIKTRGQQVTLRCSSQSGHNTVSWYQQALGQGPQFIFQYYREEENGRGNFPPRFSGLQFPNYSSELNVNALELDDSALYLCASSLPGNEQFFGPGTRLTVL.

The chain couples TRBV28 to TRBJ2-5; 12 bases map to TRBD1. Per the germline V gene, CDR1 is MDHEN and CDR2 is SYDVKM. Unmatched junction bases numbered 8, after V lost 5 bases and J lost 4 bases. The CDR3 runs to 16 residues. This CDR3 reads CASSTVRDRGRETQYF. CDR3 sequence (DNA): TGTGCCAGCAGTACCGTCCGGGACAGGGGGCGAGAGACCCAGTACTTC.

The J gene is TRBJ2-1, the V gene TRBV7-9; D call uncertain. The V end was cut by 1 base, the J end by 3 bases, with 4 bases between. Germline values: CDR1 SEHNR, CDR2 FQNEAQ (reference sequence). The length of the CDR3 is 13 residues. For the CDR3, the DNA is TGTGCCAGCAGCTTAGACGGCTACAATGAGCAGTTCTTC. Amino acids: CASSLDGYNEQFF.

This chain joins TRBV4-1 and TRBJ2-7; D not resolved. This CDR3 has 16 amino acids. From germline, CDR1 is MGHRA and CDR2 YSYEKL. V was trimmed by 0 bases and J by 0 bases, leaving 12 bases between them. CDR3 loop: CASSQDYTENSYEQYF. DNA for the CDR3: TGCGCCAGCAGCCAAGATTATACAGAGAACTCCTACGAGCAGTACTTC.

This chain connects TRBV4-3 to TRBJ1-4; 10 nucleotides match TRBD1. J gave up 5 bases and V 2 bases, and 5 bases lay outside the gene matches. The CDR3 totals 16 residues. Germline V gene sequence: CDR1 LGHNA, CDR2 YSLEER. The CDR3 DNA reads TGCGCCAGCAGCCAATCCTGGACAGGGGGGAATGAAAAACTGTTTTTT. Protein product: CASSQSWTGGNEKLFF.

The CDR3 loop reads CASSSNNEQFF. The CDR3 DNA sequence: TGTGCCAGCAGCTCAAACAATGAGCAGTTCTTC. The V gene is TRBV7-9, the J gene TRBJ2-1; no definite D call. The CDR3 contains 11 residues. V lost 4 bases to trimming and J lost 5 bases, with 3 bases between them. In germline, CDR1 is SEHNR, CDR2 FQNEAQ (reference sequence).

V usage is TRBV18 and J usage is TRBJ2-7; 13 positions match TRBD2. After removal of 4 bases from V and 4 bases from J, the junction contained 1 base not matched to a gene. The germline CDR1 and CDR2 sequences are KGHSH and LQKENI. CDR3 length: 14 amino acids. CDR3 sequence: CASSQGLAGYEQYF. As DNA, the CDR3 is TGTGCCAGCTCACAGGGACTAGCGGGGTACGAGCAGTACTTC.

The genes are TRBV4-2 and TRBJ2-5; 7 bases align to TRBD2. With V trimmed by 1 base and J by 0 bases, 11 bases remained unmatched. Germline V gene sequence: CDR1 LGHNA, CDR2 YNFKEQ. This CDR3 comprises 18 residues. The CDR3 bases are TGTGCCAGCAGCCAAGCCCCCTGGAAGGGAGGGAACCAAGAGACCCAGTACTTC. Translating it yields CASSQAPWKGGNQETQYF.

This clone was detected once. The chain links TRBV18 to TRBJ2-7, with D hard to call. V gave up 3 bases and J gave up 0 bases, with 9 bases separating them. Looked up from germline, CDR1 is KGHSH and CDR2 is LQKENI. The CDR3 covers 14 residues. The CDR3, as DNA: TGTGCCAGCTCACCTACAGCTTCCTCCTACGAGCAGTACTTC. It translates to CASSPTASSYEQYF.

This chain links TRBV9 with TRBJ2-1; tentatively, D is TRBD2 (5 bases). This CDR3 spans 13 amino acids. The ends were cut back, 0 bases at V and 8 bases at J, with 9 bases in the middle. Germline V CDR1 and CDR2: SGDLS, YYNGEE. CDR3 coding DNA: TGTGCCAGCAGCGTAGATACGCGGGATGAGCAGTTCTTC. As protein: CASSVDTRDEQFF. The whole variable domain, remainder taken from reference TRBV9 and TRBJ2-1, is DSGVTQTPKHLITATGQRVTLRCSPRSGDLSVYWYQQSLDQGLQFLIQYYNGEERAKGNILERFSAQQFPDLHSELNLSSLELGDSALYFCASSVDTRDEQFFGPGTRLTVL.

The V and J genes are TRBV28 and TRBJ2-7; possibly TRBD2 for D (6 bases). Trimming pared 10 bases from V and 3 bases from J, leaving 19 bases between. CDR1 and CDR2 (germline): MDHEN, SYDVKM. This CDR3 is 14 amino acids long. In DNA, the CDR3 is TGTGCCACCAAGGTGGGGGGTGCCGACTACGAGCAGTACTTC. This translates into CATKVGGADYEQYF.

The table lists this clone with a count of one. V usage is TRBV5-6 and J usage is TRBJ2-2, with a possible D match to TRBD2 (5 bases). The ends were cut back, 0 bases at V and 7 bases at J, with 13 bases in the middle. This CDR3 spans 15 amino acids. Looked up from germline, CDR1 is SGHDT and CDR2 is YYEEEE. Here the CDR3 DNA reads TGTGCCAGCAGCTTGGGACTAACCCTAAGCGGGGAGCTGTTTTTT. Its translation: CASSLGLTLSGELFF.

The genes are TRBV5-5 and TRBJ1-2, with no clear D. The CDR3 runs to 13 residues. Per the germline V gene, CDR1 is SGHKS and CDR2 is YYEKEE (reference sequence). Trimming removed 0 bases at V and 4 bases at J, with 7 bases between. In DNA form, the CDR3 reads TGTGCCAGCAGCTTGGATGGGAGCTATGGCTACACCTTC. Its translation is CASSLDGSYGYTF.

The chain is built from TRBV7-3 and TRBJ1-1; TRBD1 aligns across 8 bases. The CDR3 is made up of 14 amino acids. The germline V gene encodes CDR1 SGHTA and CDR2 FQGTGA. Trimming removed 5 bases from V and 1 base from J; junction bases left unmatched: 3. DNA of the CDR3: TGTGCCAGCAGCCTACAGGGGGGGAACACTGAAGCTTTCTTT. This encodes CASSLQGGNTEAFF.

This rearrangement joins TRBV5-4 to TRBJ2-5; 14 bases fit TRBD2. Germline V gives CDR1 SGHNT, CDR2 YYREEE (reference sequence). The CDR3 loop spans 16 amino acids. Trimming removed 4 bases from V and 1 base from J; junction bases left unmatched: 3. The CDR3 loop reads CASSPGLAGGQETQYF. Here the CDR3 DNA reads TGTGCCAGCAGCCCAGGACTAGCGGGGGGCCAAGAGACCCAGTACTTC.

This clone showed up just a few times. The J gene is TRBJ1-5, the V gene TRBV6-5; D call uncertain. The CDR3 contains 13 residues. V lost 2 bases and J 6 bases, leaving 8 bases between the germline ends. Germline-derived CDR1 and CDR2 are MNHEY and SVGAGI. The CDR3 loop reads CASSYNHIQPQHF. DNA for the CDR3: TGTGCCAGCAGTTACAACCACATTCAGCCCCAGCATTTT.

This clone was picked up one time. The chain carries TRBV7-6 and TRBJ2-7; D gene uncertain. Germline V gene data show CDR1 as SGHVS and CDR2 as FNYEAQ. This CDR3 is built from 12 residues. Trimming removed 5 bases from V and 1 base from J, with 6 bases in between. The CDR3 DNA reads TGTGCCAGCAGCCTAACTTCCTACGAGCAGTACTTC. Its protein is CASSLTSYEQYF.

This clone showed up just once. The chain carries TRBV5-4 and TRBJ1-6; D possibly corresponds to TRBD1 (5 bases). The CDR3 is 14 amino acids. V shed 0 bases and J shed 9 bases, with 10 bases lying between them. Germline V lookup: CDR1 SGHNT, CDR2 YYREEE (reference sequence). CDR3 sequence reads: CASSLAGLGSPLHF. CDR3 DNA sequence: TGTGCCAGCAGCTTGGCAGGGTTGGGTTCACCCCTCCACTTT.

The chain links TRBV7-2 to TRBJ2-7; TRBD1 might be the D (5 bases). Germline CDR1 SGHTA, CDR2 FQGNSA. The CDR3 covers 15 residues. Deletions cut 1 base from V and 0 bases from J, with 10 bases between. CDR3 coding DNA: TGTGCCAGCAGCTTAGTGGGGCCAAGCTCCTACGAGCAGTACTTC. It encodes CASSLVGPSSYEQYF.

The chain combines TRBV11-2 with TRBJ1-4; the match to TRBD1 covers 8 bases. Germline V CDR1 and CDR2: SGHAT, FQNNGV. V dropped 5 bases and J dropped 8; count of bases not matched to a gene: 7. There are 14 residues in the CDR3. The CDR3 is CASSPGGWGEKLFF. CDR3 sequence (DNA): TGTGCCAGCAGCCCAGGGGGCTGGGGAGAAAAACTGTTTTTT.

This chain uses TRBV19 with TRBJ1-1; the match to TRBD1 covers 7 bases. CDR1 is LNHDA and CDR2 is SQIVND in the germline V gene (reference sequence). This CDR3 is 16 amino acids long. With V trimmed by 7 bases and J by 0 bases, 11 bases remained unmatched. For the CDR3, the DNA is TGTGCCAGTACCCCATTGATGGGACAGATGAACACTGAAGCTTTCTTT. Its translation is CASTPLMGQMNTEAFF.

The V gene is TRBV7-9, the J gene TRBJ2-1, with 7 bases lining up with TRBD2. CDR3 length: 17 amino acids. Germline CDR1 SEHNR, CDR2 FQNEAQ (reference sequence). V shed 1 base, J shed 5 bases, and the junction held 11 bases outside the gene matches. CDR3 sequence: CASSLVVEWGGHNEQFF. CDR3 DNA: TGTGCCAGCAGCTTAGTCGTTGAGTGGGGGGGACACAATGAGCAGTTCTTC.

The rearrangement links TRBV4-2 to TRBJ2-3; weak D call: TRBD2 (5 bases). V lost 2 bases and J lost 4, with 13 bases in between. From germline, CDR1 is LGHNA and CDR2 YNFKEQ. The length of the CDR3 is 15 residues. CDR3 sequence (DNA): TGTGCCAGCAGCCAACGAGGAGGCGTGGCAGATACGCAGTATTTT. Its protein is CASSQRGGVADTQYF.

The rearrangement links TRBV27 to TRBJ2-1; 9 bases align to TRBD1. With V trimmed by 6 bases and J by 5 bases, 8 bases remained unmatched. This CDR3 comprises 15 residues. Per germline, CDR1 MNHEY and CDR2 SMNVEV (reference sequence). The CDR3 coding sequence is TGTGCCAGCAGATACGGACAGGGGTATCACAATGAGCAGTTCTTC. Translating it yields CASRYGQGYHNEQFF.